Shown below are 20 T cell receptor beta chains from a single sample sequenced in a study of read filtering for tumor transcriptome and immune sequencing. This library used roughly 400 ng RNA and molecular barcoded adaptors spanning alpha/delta and beta/gamma chains. TCRdb processed the reads anew with MiXCR; each CDR3 protein has one entry. Altogether tens of thousands of distinct CDR3 sequences are present, 11% to 15% being singletons, with the ten largest covering roughly 41%. The sequenced sample was a population of CD138-negative cells sorted from bone marrow. Receptor source: a donor at least 40 years old with multiple myeloma.

This clonotype has only a few counts. With a much larger clone just one base away, this may be a read error. V is TRBV20-1 and J is TRBJ2-7; the D is unclear. This CDR3 comprises 15 residues. The germline CDR1 and CDR2 sequences are DFQATT and SNEGSKA (reference sequence). For the CDR3, the DNA is TGCAGTGCTGATTCCTTAGCAGGCCGACTCTACGAGCAGTGCTTC. It translates to CSADSLAGRLYEQCF.

This clonotype was recorded at least ten times. This chain connects TRBV7-9 to TRBJ2-5; D remains unclear. Germline CDR1 reads SEHNR; CDR2 reads FQNEAQ (reference sequence). Between the trimmed V and J ends, which lost 4 bases and 1 base, there was a span of 10 bases. This CDR3 is built from 14 residues. The CDR3 loop reads CASSSPRRQETQYF. The DNA of the CDR3 is TGTGCCAGCAGCTCGCCGCGGCGCCAAGAGACCCAGTACTTC.

This clonotype was detected ten times or more. V and J are TRBV20-1 and TRBJ1-5; TRBD1 matches at 9 bases. Looked up from germline, CDR1 is DFQATT and CDR2 is SNEGSKA (reference sequence). Trimming at V came to 3 bases and at J to 4 bases, leaving 4 bases not matched to a gene. The CDR3 extends over 14 amino acids. The CDR3 loop reads CSARRTGDNQPQHF. DNA of the CDR3: TGCAGTGCTAGGCGGACAGGGGATAATCAGCCCCAGCATTTT.

Ten or more counts support this clonotype. DNA of the CDR3: TGTGCCAGCAGCCACGGGGACAGGGTATATGTGGAGCTGTTTTTT. It codes for CASSHGDRVYVELFF. The V and J genes are TRBV3-1 and TRBJ2-2; 9 positions agree with TRBD1. CDR3 length equals 15 residues. With V trimmed by 3 bases and J by 10 bases, 9 bases remained unmatched. CDR1 and CDR2 from the germline V gene are LGHDT and YNNKEL (reference sequence).

This clonotype showed up many times. This CDR3 reads CSVDGQMNTEAFF. The CDR3 DNA reads as TGCAGCGTTGACGGGCAGATGAACACTGAAGCTTTCTTT. The chain has TRBV29-1 and TRBJ1-1; D is unresolved. Deletions cut 3 bases from V and 0 bases from J, with 8 bases between. Per germline, CDR1 SQVTM and CDR2 ANQGSEA. CDR3 length equals 13 residues.

This clonotype came up many times. V is TRBV7-2 and J is TRBJ2-5; 11 bases fit TRBD1. The V segment lost 3 bases and the J segment 5 bases; nucleotides outside the gene matches: 26. This CDR3 is built from 22 residues. CDR1 and CDR2 from the germline V gene are SGHTA and FQGNSA. DNA for the CDR3: TGTGCCAGCAGCTTGCACCCTGGGTCCCCGGATGCGGACAGGGGGCCGCGGGAGACCCAGTACTTC. This codes for CASSLHPGSPDADRGPRETQYF.

V usage is TRBV6-5 and J usage is TRBJ2-6; TRBD1 aligns across 10 bases. V lost 0 bases and J lost 0; bases outside the gene matches: 2. Germline lookup yields CDR1 MNHEY and CDR2 SVGAGI. This CDR3 has 18 amino acids. The DNA for the CDR3 is TGTGCCAGCAGTTACTCGGGACAGGGGTACTCTGGGGCCAACGTCCTGACTTTC. Encoded protein: CASSYSGQGYSGANVLTF.

The sample holds many counts of this clonotype. The chain has TRBV10-2 and TRBJ2-7; D unresolved. With 6 bases removed from V and 2 bases from J, the gap between germline ends came to 23 bases. The CDR3 extends over 17 amino acids. Germline assignment: CDR1 WSHSY and CDR2 SAAADI. In nucleotides, the CDR3 is TGCGCCAGCAGCAACCCGCGATGGACGGGCTTTACCTACGAGCAGTACTTC. Encoded protein: CASSNPRWTGFTYEQYF.

In this sample, this clonotype turned up many times. V usage is TRBV5-1 and J usage is TRBJ2-7; D unresolved. V dropped 0 bases and J dropped 2 bases, with 9 bases sitting between them. CDR3 length: 14 residues. Per germline, CDR1 SGHRS and CDR2 YFSETQ. The CDR3, as DNA: TGCGCCAGCAGCTTGGCGGCAGCTACCTACGAGCAGTACTTC. Its protein is CASSLAAATYEQYF. Full variable domain (missing parts from reference TRBV5-1 and TRBJ2-7): KAGVTQTPRYLIKTRGQQVTLSCSPISGHRSVSWYQQTPGQGLQFLFEYFSETQRNKGNFPGRFSGRQFSNSRSEMNVSTLELGDSALYLCASSLAAATYEQYFGPGTRLTVT.

This clonotype was counted ten times or more. This chain uses TRBV11-3 with TRBJ2-3; tentative D call: TRBD1 (5 bases). Germline V gene data show CDR1 as SGHNT and CDR2 as YENEEA. Trimming took 3 bases from V and 2 from J, leaving 15 bases between them. The CDR3 is 16 residues long. CDR3 loop: CASSFVTGVTTDTQYF. The CDR3 nucleotides are TGTGCCAGCAGCTTTGTAACAGGAGTTACCACAGATACGCAGTATTTT.

This clonotype was detected ten times or more. The CDR3 region is CAISLDGRGNSPLHF. The CDR3 DNA sequence: TGTGCCATCAGCCTGGACGGGAGGGGTAATTCACCCCTCCACTTT. This chain joins TRBV10-3 and TRBJ1-6; D is possibly TRBD1 (5 bases). The length of the CDR3 is 15 residues. CDR1 ENHRY and CDR2 SYGVKD come from the germline V gene. Trimming removed 6 bases from V and 6 bases from J, with 15 bases in between.

The J gene is TRBJ1-1, the V gene TRBV6-5; D uncertain. CDR1 and CDR2 from the germline V gene are MNHEY and SVGAGI. V lost 6 bases and J lost 4, with 12 bases in between. The CDR3 spans 13 residues. The CDR3 coding sequence is TGTGCCAGCAGGGAGACGGGGTCCACTGAAGCTTTCTTT. It encodes CASRETGSTEAFF.

Many counts were recorded for this clonotype. The genes are TRBV29-1 and TRBJ2-1; no clear D gene. CDR1 and CDR2 from the germline V gene are SQVTM and ANQGSEA. The CDR3 sequence is 12 residues long. Between the trimmed V and J ends, which lost 3 bases and 9 bases, there was a span of 12 bases. The DNA for the CDR3 is TGCAGCGTTGACATTTCAGGCGGTGAGCAGTTCTTC. It encodes CSVDISGGEQFF.

The rearrangement joins TRBV4-1 to TRBJ2-1; D call uncertain. V was trimmed by 4 bases and J by 0 bases, leaving 10 bases between them. The CDR3 is made up of 15 amino acids. CDR1 MGHRA and CDR2 YSYEKL come from the germline V gene. The CDR3 nucleotides read TGCGCCAGCAGCCTTGACTCGAGCTCCTACAATGAGCAGTTCTTC. This sequence encodes CASSLDSSSYNEQFF.

This clonotype was counted at least ten times. The rearrangement joins TRBV29-1 to TRBJ2-6; TRBD1 aligns across 7 bases. V was pared by 6 bases and J by 2 bases, with 4 bases of the junction left unmatched. The CDR3 totals 14 residues. Germline V gives CDR1 SQVTM, CDR2 ANQGSEA. CDR3: CSVFDRAGANVLTF. As DNA, the CDR3 is TGCAGCGTCTTTGACAGGGCTGGGGCCAACGTCCTGACTTTC.

For this clonotype: A read error may be the cause here, since a much bigger clone is one base away. The chain couples TRBV20-1 to TRBJ2-6; D is possibly TRBD1 (5 bases). CDR1 is DFQATT, CDR2 SNEGSKA, per germline (reference sequence). The length of the CDR3 is 17 residues. CDR3 bases: TGCAGTGCTAGAATTCCAGTATCCTTAACTGGGGCCGACGTCCTGACTTTC. Residues: CSARIPVSLTGADVLTF.

This clonotype was counted ten times or more. The chain uses TRBV20-1 and TRBJ2-2; D gene ambiguous. The germline V gene has CDR1 DFQATT and CDR2 SNEGSKA (reference sequence). V dropped 3 bases and J dropped 0 bases, with 11 bases sitting between them. The CDR3 consists of 15 residues. In DNA form, the CDR3 reads TGCAGTGCTAGCCGCAGTGGGCCGAACACCGGGGAGCTGTTTTTT. It is translated as CSASRSGPNTGELFF.

This clonotype was observed a few times. One junction end disagrees with the germline gene, perhaps due to a read error. The V and J genes are TRBV5-1 and TRBJ2-7, with D possibly matching TRBD2 (6 bases). CDR1 SGHRS and CDR2 YFSETQ come from the germline V gene. The CDR3 is 15 residues long. The CDR3 spells CTSSLVTGVRNEQYF. The CDR3, as DNA: TGCACCAGCAGCTTGGTCACGGGAGTGCGCAACGAGCAGTACTTC.

This clonotype was seen ten or more times. The V and J genes are TRBV14 and TRBJ2-1; no definite D call. With 2 bases removed from V and 9 bases from J, the gap between germline ends came to 11 bases. The CDR3 totals 13 residues. The germline CDR1 and CDR2 sequences are SGHDN and FVKESK. CDR3: CASSQILVGEQFF. The CDR3 coding sequence is TGTGCCAGCAGCCAAATTTTGGTGGGTGAGCAGTTCTTC.

As for this clonotype: Given a much more abundant clone one base away, this may be a read error. CDR3: CASGLVGQGSETQYF. CDR3 DNA sequence: TGCGCCAGCGGCTTGGTAGGACAGGGGTCGGAGACCCAGTACTTC. The chain links TRBV5-1 to TRBJ2-5; 9 bases fit TRBD1. The CDR3 is 15 amino acids. The germline V gene encodes CDR1 SGHRS and CDR2 YFSETQ. Looking up the rest from reference TRBV5-1 and TRBJ2-5 gives the full variable domain: KAGVTQTPRYLIKTRGQQVTLSCSPISGHRSVSWYQQTPGQGLQFLFEYFSETQRNKGNFPGRFSGRQFSNSRSEMNVSTLELGDSALYLCASGLVGQGSETQYFGPGTRLLVL.